This TCR beta chain originates from a study of cytomegalovirus exposure and HLA in healthy donors. Study conclusions and caveats: Donors belonging to an Asian-associated ancestry cluster reportedly showed fewer N-insertions in productive TCRs than the 666-donor mean, according to what a later analysis found. Generally TCR sequences proved uncommon, though certain public TCRs appeared in numerous donors.

PCR employed 60 Vbeta and 13 Jbeta primers. Measured with immunoSEQ multiplex PCR; TCRdb has only the in-frame clones, and not every one. Here the sample spans about 180,000 clones, roughly 84% being singletons. Comments on this clone: Its cognate antigen is unknown.

This sequence was found in a girl aged 2 to 10 in good health and CMV-seropositive. Sample: PBMCs.

The CDR3 DNA is TGTGCCAGCAGCGGACAGGGGCGGTATGGCTACACCTTC. Amino acid sequence: CASSGQGRYGYTF. V gene TRBV7-9 combines with J gene TRBJ1-2; 9 bases are shared with TRBD1. After removal of 5 bases from V and 5 bases from J, the junction contained 3 bases not matched to a gene. The CDR3 runs to 13 residues. Germline V gene data show CDR1 as SEHNR and CDR2 as FQNEAQ (reference sequence). The full variable domain, its missing parts supplied by reference TRBV7-9 and TRBJ1-2, is DTGVSQNPRHKITKRGQNVTFRCDPISEHNRLYWYRQTLGQGPEFLTYFQNEAQLEKSRLLSDRFSAERPKGSFSTLEIQRTEQGDSAMYLCASSGQGRYGYTFGSGTRLTVV.